The clone carrying this T cell receptor beta chain has just one count. The data derive from a study of shared clonotypes between healthy human individuals. TCRdb's copy holds only in-frame clones and misses some; the assay was immunoSEQ multiplex PCR. The data show roughly 2,000,000 clones, with approximately 92% seen just once and around 1.7% held by the top ten. V lost 3 bases and J lost 1, with 9 bases in between. The CDR3 consists of 13 residues. CDR1 is GTSNPN and CDR2 is SVGIG in the germline V gene (reference sequence). CD45RO negativity and positive selection for CCR7 defined naive CD8 cells, a population that excluded terminally differentiated effector memory CD45RA+ cells.

This chain joins TRBV30 and TRBJ1-1; the D is unclear. This receptor was obtained from a man aged 18 to 30 in good health. Some clones in this sample may be carry-over from other donors' samples. Sequenced sample: naive CD8+ T cells from PBMCs. The CDR3 coding sequence is TGTGCCTGGAGAAGCATCGCGAACACTGAAGCTTTCTTT. This codes for CAWRSIANTEAFF.